What follows are 22 T cell receptor beta chains derived from one specimen sequenced in a study of T-cell reconstitution after alpha-beta-depleted transplantation in children. Unique molecular identifiers were incorporated during preparation of the TCRbeta library. TCRdb reprocessed the PCR reads with MiXCR, giving one entry per CDR3 protein. Of approximately 510,000 distinct CDR3 sequences in the sample, approximately 16% were seen once. This specimen consisted of PBMCs from the stem cell graft donor, obtained from the stem cell graft. These receptors all come from a human donor who donated a stem cell graft to a child with acute lymphoblastic leukemia.

This clonotype was seen only a few times. The chain employs TRBV7-8 and TRBJ2-1; weak D call: TRBD2 (6 bases). The CDR3 has 15 amino acids. V was pared by 4 bases and J by 3 bases, with 13 bases between. The V gene's germline CDR1 is SGHVS and CDR2 FQNEAQ. The CDR3 DNA reads TGTGCCAGCAGCTCCCGACTAGATGGCTACAATGAGCAGTTCTTC. Protein sequence: CASSSRLDGYNEQFF.

This clonotype was counted between two and nine times. The rearrangement joins TRBV4-1 to TRBJ2-1; D call uncertain. Germline CDR1 reads MGHRA; CDR2 reads YSYEKL. This CDR3 comprises 15 residues. V was trimmed by 1 base and J by 3 bases, leaving 10 bases between them. CDR3: CASSQVTGSYNEQFF. In DNA, the CDR3 is TGCGCCAGCAGCCAAGTAACGGGTAGCTACAATGAGCAGTTCTTC.

This clonotype has only a few counts. The chain combines TRBV5-1 with TRBJ2-3, with 13 bases fitting TRBD2. V lost 4 bases to trimming and J lost 5 bases; unmatched junction nucleotides: 16. Germline V gives CDR1 SGHRS, CDR2 YFSETQ. The CDR3 consists of 19 residues. CDR3 sequence reads: CASSPKRATSGRAEDTQYF. The CDR3 coding sequence is TGCGCCAGCAGCCCGAAGAGGGCAACTAGCGGGAGGGCCGAAGATACGCAGTATTTT.

This chain connects TRBV19 to TRBJ1-1; weak D call: TRBD1 (5 bases). The V gene's germline CDR1 is LNHDA and CDR2 SQIVND (reference sequence). The CDR3 is made up of 12 amino acids. The V end lost 8 bases, the J end lost 11 bases, and 18 bases lay between the germline ends. CDR3 DNA sequence: TGTGCCAGTGCGGATCAGGGTCGGTGGGCTTTCTTT. Translation gives CASADQGRWAFF.

J is TRBJ1-2 and V is TRBV20-1; tentatively, D is TRBD1 (6 bases). The germline CDR1 and CDR2 sequences are DFQATT and SNEGSKA (reference sequence). The CDR3 runs to 14 residues. Deletions cut 8 bases from V and 4 bases from J, with 20 bases between. The CDR3 DNA reads as TGCAGTTTCAAGGGGGGGGGCAAGGCCTATGGCTACACCTTC. Translated: CSFKGGGKAYGYTF.

This clonotype was seen a few times. The V gene is TRBV4-1, the J gene TRBJ2-2; 9 bases line up with TRBD1. V was pared by 1 base and J by 7 bases, with 4 bases of the junction left unmatched. Germline V CDR1 and CDR2: MGHRA, YSYEKL. The CDR3 has 15 amino acids. The CDR3 region has the DNA TGCGCCAGCAGCCAAGGGACAGGGGAGGACGGGGAGCTGTTTTTT. Its translation is CASSQGTGEDGELFF.

The sample holds a few counts of this clonotype. The J gene is TRBJ2-1, the V gene TRBV18; D may correspond to TRBD1 or TRBD2 (5 bases each). This CDR3 comprises 15 residues. CDR1 KGHSH and CDR2 LQKENI come from the germline V gene. V was shortened by 2 bases and J by 8 bases, with 16 bases between the two germline ends. The CDR3 nucleotides are TGTGCCAGCTCACCAATCGGGACCCCAGTCGATGAGCAGTTCTTC. It specifies CASSPIGTPVDEQFF.

This chain links TRBV6-4 with TRBJ2-3; 7 bases are a match to TRBD2. Germline values: CDR1 MRHNA, CDR2 SNTAGT. V was clipped by 6 bases and J by 2 bases; unmatched bases: 8. There are 15 residues in the CDR3. CDR3 sequence: CASSRIAGNTDTQYF. Here the CDR3 DNA reads TGTGCCAGCAGCCGGATAGCGGGTAACACAGATACGCAGTATTTT.

This chain uses TRBV28 with TRBJ2-5; D gene ambiguous. The CDR3 is 12 amino acids. V was clipped by 5 bases and J by 2 bases, with 6 bases between them. Per germline, CDR1 MDHEN and CDR2 SYDVKM. The CDR3 DNA follows: TGTGCCAGCAGTCACCTACAAGAGACCCAGTACTTC. It translates to CASSHLQETQYF.

Only a few counts were recorded for this clonotype. V gene TRBV12-3 or TRBV12-4 combines with J gene TRBJ1-3, with D uncertain. V was shortened by 6 bases and J by 1 base, with 10 bases between the two germline ends. The CDR3 runs to 14 residues. The chain's CDR3 is CASRARESGNTIYF. CDR3 bases: TGTGCCAGCAGAGCACGAGAGTCTGGAAACACCATATATTTT.

V is TRBV29-1 and J is TRBJ2-1, with TRBD2 matching over 7 bases. Germline CDR1 is SQVTM and CDR2 is ANQGSEA. The CDR3 has 15 residues. The ends lost 5 bases at V and 2 bases at J; junction bases unmatched: 9. The CDR3 sequence: CSVLAGSLTYNEQFF. CDR3 nucleotide sequence: TGCAGCGTTTTAGCGGGTAGCTTAACCTACAATGAGCAGTTCTTC.

The J gene is TRBJ2-7, the V gene TRBV5-1, with D perhaps matching TRBD2 (6 bases). Looked up from germline, CDR1 is SGHRS and CDR2 is YFSETQ. This CDR3 has 17 amino acids. V was trimmed by 0 bases and J by 2 bases, leaving 18 bases between them. CDR3 loop: CASSLGFRDFSPYEQYF. In nucleotides, the CDR3 is TGCGCCAGCAGCTTGGGATTCCGGGACTTTTCGCCCTACGAGCAGTACTTC.

Turning to this clonotype: This clone may be a read error of a much larger clone one base away. This chain connects TRBV12-3 or TRBV12-4 to TRBJ2-7; D unclear. Deletions cut 6 bases from V and 0 bases from J, with 9 bases between. The CDR3 spans 13 residues. The DNA for the CDR3 is TGTGCCAGCAGGTTACAGAGCTCCTACGAGCAGTACTTC. Its translation: CASRLQSSYEQYF.

This clonotype showed up just a few times. The chain employs TRBV27 and TRBJ2-1; D ambiguous. The CDR3 runs 13 residues. Trimming removed 6 bases from V and 6 bases from J, with 12 bases in between. Germline CDR1 and CDR2: MNHEY and SMNVEV (reference sequence). CDR3 amino acids: CASRLGPGNEQFF. CDR3 nucleotide sequence: TGTGCCAGCAGACTTGGGCCGGGCAATGAGCAGTTCTTC.

The V gene is TRBV5-8, the J gene TRBJ2-7; D unclear. V lost 1 base to trimming and J lost 2 bases, with 10 bases between them. The CDR3 loop spans 14 amino acids. Germline V CDR1 and CDR2: SGHTS, YDEGEE. In DNA, the CDR3 is TGTGCCAGCAGCTTGAGTAGGCCGGCCTACGAGCAGTACTTC. Its protein product is CASSLSRPAYEQYF.

This clonotype was seen a handful of times. The genes are TRBV5-1 and TRBJ2-1; 9 positions match TRBD2. The V gene's germline CDR1 is SGHRS and CDR2 YFSETQ. Trimming removed 3 bases from V and 3 bases from J; junction bases left unmatched: 7. This CDR3 region has 16 residues. CDR3 loop: CASSSRSGSNYNEQFF. The CDR3 region has the DNA TGCGCCAGCAGCTCCCGTAGCGGGAGTAACTACAATGAGCAGTTCTTC. Combining the CDR3 with reference TRBV5-1 and TRBJ2-1 gives the whole variable domain KAGVTQTPRYLIKTRGQQVTLSCSPISGHRSVSWYQQTPGQGLQFLFEYFSETQRNKGNFPGRFSGRQFSNSRSEMNVSTLELGDSALYLCASSSRSGSNYNEQFFGPGTRLTVL.

This clonotype was observed at least ten times. The rearrangement uses TRBV12-3 or TRBV12-4 and TRBJ2-3; maybe TRBD1 (6 bases). The CDR3 spans 13 residues. V was shortened by 11 bases and J by 0 bases, with 12 bases between the two germline ends. For the CDR3, the DNA is TGTGCCCTGGGGGCCTACAGCACAGATACGCAGTATTTT. It is translated as CALGAYSTDTQYF.

Here the CDR3 reads CASSPDPPVSPPYEQYF. In nucleotides, the CDR3 is TGTGCCAGCAGCCCCGACCCTCCTGTCTCGCCCCCCTACGAGCAGTACTTC. The chain uses TRBV3-1 and TRBJ2-7; D is unresolved. Germline V CDR1 and CDR2: LGHDT, YNNKEL (reference sequence). V lost 4 bases and J lost 2, with 21 bases in between. The CDR3 length is 17 residues.

The chain has TRBV5-6 and TRBJ1-1; D gene uncertain. This CDR3 has 15 residues. With 1 base removed from V and 3 bases from J, the gap between germline ends came to 13 bases. The V gene's germline CDR1 is SGHDT and CDR2 YYEEEE. DNA of the CDR3: TGTGCCAGCAGCTTGATCGGGGAAGGGCACACTGAAGCTTTCTTT. Its translation is CASSLIGEGHTEAFF.

This rearrangement joins TRBV12-3 or TRBV12-4 to TRBJ2-7, with D perhaps TRBD2 (6 bases). V lost 6 bases and J 0 bases, leaving 18 bases between the germline ends. The CDR3 has 16 residues. CDR3 residues: CASSPLGGEGSYEQYF. The CDR3 coding sequence is TGTGCCAGCAGCCCTCTCGGGGGAGAGGGCTCCTACGAGCAGTACTTC.

V gene TRBV5-1 combines with J gene TRBJ1-3; the D is unclear. Germline V CDR1 and CDR2: SGHRS, YFSETQ. The V gene lost 0 bases and the J gene lost 0 bases, with 16 bases spanning the gap. The CDR3 contains 18 residues. In nucleotides, the CDR3 is TGCGCCAGCAGCTTGGCCGTGCTATCGCTTTCCTCTGGAAACACCATATATTTT. As protein: CASSLAVLSLSSGNTIYF.

The chain links TRBV7-9 to TRBJ1-6; the D is unclear. The germline V and J ends were trimmed by 5 bases and 9 bases, with 14 bases remaining between them. This CDR3 has 14 residues. Per the germline V gene, CDR1 is SEHNR and CDR2 is FQNEAQ (reference sequence). In DNA form, the CDR3 reads TGTGCCAGCAGCCCAATGGGCCCGGGTTCACCCCTCCACTTT. It codes for CASSPMGPGSPLHF.